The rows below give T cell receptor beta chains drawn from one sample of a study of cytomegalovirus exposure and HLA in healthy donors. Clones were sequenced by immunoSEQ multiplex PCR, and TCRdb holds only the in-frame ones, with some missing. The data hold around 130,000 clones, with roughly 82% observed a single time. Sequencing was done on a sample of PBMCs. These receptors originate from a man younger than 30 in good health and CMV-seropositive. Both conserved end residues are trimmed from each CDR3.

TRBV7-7 ASSQLAGGPSTQY
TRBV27 ASSKGVPTSYNEQF
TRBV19 ASSMGRSLQEAF
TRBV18 ASSPPARIRSGNTIY
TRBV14 ASSQEVRSVGLLDYGYT
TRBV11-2 ASSLGTGRVMNTEAF
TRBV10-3 AINRGRLDTEAF
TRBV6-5 ASSYSNNEQF
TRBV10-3 TIGLAGAGELF
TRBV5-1 ASSLEGTVFEAF
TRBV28 ASIPSGASSYEQY
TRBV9 ASSVAVNEQF
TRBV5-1 ASSLAGQGADSPLH
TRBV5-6 ASSLGTDYNEQF
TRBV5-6 ASSTQGLATNEKLF
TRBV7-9 ASSLGMGPNTEAF
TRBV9 ASSGDLVPSRNEQF
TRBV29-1 SVEYTSGGHYNEQF
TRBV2 ASSASDTTLGNSPLH
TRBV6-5 ASSAGTGLGYT
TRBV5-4 ASSLGQEGNYGYT
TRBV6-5 ASSYGTGIHEQY
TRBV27 ASSLSGQGLETQY
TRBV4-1 ASSQEIPRSSGSRYEQY
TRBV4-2 ASSPGLGSNEQY
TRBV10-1 ASSESTGGMEPQH
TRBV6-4 ASSAQSYNEQF
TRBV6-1 ASSRQGALYEQY
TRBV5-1 ASSKTGPASYEQY
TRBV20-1 SATNTEAF
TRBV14 ASSQNRGATIY
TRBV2 ASMLQGIEQY
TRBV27 ASTPVGGHNQPQH
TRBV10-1 ASSEGRQGAGEQY
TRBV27 ASSPRQGAPGYT
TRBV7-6 ASSSQGILDEQF
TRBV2 ASSGLTGLSSYNEQF
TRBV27 ASSPFDSSGQAEDTQY
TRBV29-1 SVQTGTSGNYEQY
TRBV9 ASSDTSGRAPGELF
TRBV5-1 ASSSTSGGADEQF